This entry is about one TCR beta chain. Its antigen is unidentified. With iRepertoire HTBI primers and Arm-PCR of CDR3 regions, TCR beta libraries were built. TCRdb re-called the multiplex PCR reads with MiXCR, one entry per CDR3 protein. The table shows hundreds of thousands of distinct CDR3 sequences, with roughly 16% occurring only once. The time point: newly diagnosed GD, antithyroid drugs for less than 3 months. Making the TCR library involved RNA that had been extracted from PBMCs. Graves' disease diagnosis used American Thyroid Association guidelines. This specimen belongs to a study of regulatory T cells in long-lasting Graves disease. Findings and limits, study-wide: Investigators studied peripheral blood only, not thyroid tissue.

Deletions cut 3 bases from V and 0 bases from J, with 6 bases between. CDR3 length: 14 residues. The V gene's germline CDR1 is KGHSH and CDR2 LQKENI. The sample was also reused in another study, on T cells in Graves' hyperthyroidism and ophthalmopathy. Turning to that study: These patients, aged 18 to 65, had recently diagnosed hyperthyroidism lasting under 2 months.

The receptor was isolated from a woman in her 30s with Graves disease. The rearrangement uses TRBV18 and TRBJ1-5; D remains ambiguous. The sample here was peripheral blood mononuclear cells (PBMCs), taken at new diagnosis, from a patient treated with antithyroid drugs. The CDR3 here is CASSPSRSNQPQHF. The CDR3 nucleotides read TGTGCCAGCTCACCCTCGCGTAGCAATCAGCCCCAGCATTTT.